The clone carrying this T cell receptor beta chain was detected many times. The antigen remains unidentified. The record originates from a study of response to subunit inactivated influenza vaccine. The study's findings and limits: Authors suggested few new T cells are recruited by each seasonal influenza vaccination.

This CDR3 spans 18 amino acids. With 5 bases clipped from V and 2 bases from J, the junction kept 14 bases outside the gene matches. Germline V gives CDR1 SGHDT, CDR2 YYEEEE. One entry per CDR3 protein results from TCRdb running MiXCR on the RT-PCR reads. The repertoire holds around 750,000 distinct CDR3 sequences, with approximately 21% as singletons. The V and J genes are TRBV5-6 and TRBJ2-2, with 8 bases identical to TRBD1. This receptor was taken from a man aged 45-65 years who received an inactivated influenza vaccine. This specimen was PBMCs from blood, taken about 5 days after vaccination. CDR3 residues: CASRSRRRGQANTGELFF. For the CDR3, the DNA is TGTGCCAGCAGGTCGCGTCGGAGGGGACAGGCTAACACCGGGGAGCTGTTTTTT.